This note documents a single T cell receptor (beta chain) sequence. Its target is unknown. Overlapping HIV-1 Gag 15-mer peptides at roughly 1 ug per peptide per mL were used. CD40L/CD69 double-negative CD45RO-high memory CD4+ T cells were collected. Donors were HIV-1-infected adults who began suppressive ART during chronic infection. Inclusion required CMV-positive serology and CD4+ counts above 400 cells/uL. The data were obtained in a study of persistence of HIV-infected CD4 T cells. General observations from the study: CMV- and Gag-responding cells had lower TCRbeta richness than CD3/CD28-responding cells. Degenerate expanded CDR3beta sequences were enriched among CMV- and Gag-responding cells.

This was the immunoSEQ version 4 assay in survey mode. The method was immunoSEQ multiplex PCR; TCRdb's version includes in-frame clones alone and lacks a portion of them. The sample records about 64,000 clones, just under 75% being singletons. Here the sequenced sample was CD4+ T cells sorted from PBMCs after roughly 20-hour stimulation, taken from a patient who received antiretroviral therapy. The origin of this receptor is an adult man with HIV who was CMV-seropositive.

CDR3 bases: TGCGCCAGCAGCCACCGGACAGATGAGCAGTTCTTC. As protein: CASSHRTDEQFF. The gene calls are TRBV4-1 and TRBJ2-1; perhaps TRBD1 as D (6 bases). V lost 3 bases and J 8 bases, leaving 8 bases between the germline ends. This CDR3 spans 12 amino acids. CDR1 is MGHRA, CDR2 YSYEKL, per germline.